This paragraph covers one T cell receptor (beta chain) sequence. Its antigen is unknown. These data belong to a study of cytomegalovirus exposure and HLA in healthy donors. Trimming at V came to 2 bases and at J to 3 bases, leaving 10 bases not matched to a gene. The CDR3 runs 18 residues. Germline CDR1 reads SGHAT; CDR2 reads FQNNGV. In the PCR, 60 Vbeta and 13 Jbeta primers were used. This table comes from immunoSEQ multiplex PCR, and its TCRdb copy is limited to in-frame clones, with some not included. This sample has 280,000 or so clones, with around 90% found just once. Study-level results: Rare sequences made up most TCRs, while some public TCRs were found in many donors. Some TCR beta chains (more than 150 of them) were listed as cytomegalovirus-associated. TCR beta sequences reportedly predicted most subjects' HLA-A and HLA-B alleles accurately.

The chain uses TRBV11-2 and TRBJ2-5; 12 nucleotides agree with TRBD2. What was sequenced was PBMCs. The sequence derives from a woman between 18 and 30 years old in good health and CMV-seronegative. The DNA for the CDR3 is TGTGCCAGCAGCTTACTAGCGGGGGGGCGGCTTGTAAAAGAGACCCAGTACTTC. Translated, it gives CASSLLAGGRLVKETQYF.